One sample yielded the 23 T cell receptor beta chains listed below, sequenced in a study of shared clonotypes between healthy human individuals. Sequenced by immunoSEQ multiplex PCR; TCRdb stores in-frame clones only, minus some. This sample has roughly 2.5 million clones, with around nine tenths found just once. Sequencing was performed on naive CD4+ T cells sorted from blood. Regarding subset: CD45RA+ positively selected. The receptor source for this set is a man aged 18-30 years in good health.

The chain uses TRBV5-1 and TRBJ2-1, with 11 positions matching TRBD2. Germline CDR1 is SGHRS and CDR2 is YFSETQ. V gave up 0 bases and J gave up 6 bases; unmatched junction bases: 5. This CDR3 is built from 16 residues. The CDR3 coding sequence is TGCGCCAGCAGCTTGGACCCTAGCGGGAGGCCCAATGAGCAGTTCTTC. It encodes CASSLDPSGRPNEQFF.

This clone has just one count. V and J are TRBV7-9 and TRBJ2-7, with D maybe TRBD1 (7 bases). With 4 bases removed from V and 3 bases from J, the gap between germline ends came to 16 bases. The CDR3 sequence is 15 residues long. The V gene's germline CDR1 is SEHNR and CDR2 FQNEAQ (reference sequence). CDR3 DNA sequence: TGTGCCAGCAGCTCTCAGGGGGGAACCTACTACGAGCAGTACTTC. Translating it yields CASSSQGGTYYEQYF.

The V gene is TRBV10-3, the J gene TRBJ2-3, with 10 bases aligning to TRBD2. V trimming: 4 bases; J trimming: 1 base; junction bases outside the gene matches: 5. The germline gives CDR1 ENHRY, CDR2 SYGVKD. The CDR3 loop spans 16 amino acids. The CDR3 region is CAISASSGRGTDTQYF. The CDR3 bases are TGTGCCATCAGTGCGTCTAGCGGGAGAGGCACAGATACGCAGTATTTT.

The chain couples TRBV6-6 to TRBJ2-7; D unclear. The germline CDR1 and CDR2 sequences are MNHNY and SVGAGI (reference sequence). The V end was cut by 5 bases, the J end by 2 bases, with 13 bases between. There are 14 residues in the CDR3. The CDR3 DNA reads TGTGCCAGCAGTCCGATATTGCTCCCCTACGAGCAGTACTTC. Protein product: CASSPILLPYEQYF.

V usage is TRBV25-1 and J usage is TRBJ2-2; D possibly corresponds to TRBD1 (5 bases). Trimming removed 1 base from V and 4 bases from J, with 13 bases in between. The CDR3 contains 16 residues. Looked up from germline, CDR1 is MGHDK and CDR2 is SYGVNS. The CDR3 reads CASSELPGMGTGELFF. In nucleotides, the CDR3 is TGTGCCAGCAGTGAATTACCAGGGATGGGCACCGGGGAGCTGTTTTTT.

The rearrangement joins TRBV6-5 to TRBJ2-7; 13 nucleotides line up with TRBD2. The CDR3 is made up of 13 amino acids. The germline gives CDR1 MNHEY, CDR2 SVGAGI. V dropped 6 bases and J dropped 6; count of bases not matched to a gene: 2. This CDR3 is CASRGTSGIEQYF. In DNA, the CDR3 is TGTGCCAGCAGGGGGACTAGCGGGATCGAGCAGTACTTC.

The CDR3 region has the DNA TGTGCCAGCAGTTATAAGGGGACAGGGGCCTTCTACGAGCAGTACTTC. This encodes CASSYKGTGAFYEQYF. This chain joins TRBV6-5 and TRBJ2-7, with 10 positions matching TRBD1. The CDR3 spans 16 residues. V gave up 3 bases and J gave up 3 bases; unmatched junction bases: 8. CDR1 and CDR2 from the germline V gene are MNHEY and SVGAGI.

This clone was seen once. This chain uses TRBV7-8 with TRBJ1-5, with TRBD1 as a possible D gene (5 bases). V was shortened by 3 bases and J by 1 base, with 10 bases between the two germline ends. The CDR3 contains 15 residues. Germline-derived CDR1 and CDR2 are SGHVS and FQNEAQ. CDR3 region: CASSLVGRSNQPQHF. CDR3 DNA sequence: TGTGCCAGCAGCTTGGTGGGGCGAAGCAATCAGCCCCAGCATTTT.

This chain links TRBV6-4 with TRBJ2-1, with TRBD2 matching over 9 bases. Trimming cost V 0 bases and J 7 bases; bases outside gene matches: 7. The CDR3 is 16 amino acids. Germline values: CDR1 MRHNA, CDR2 SNTAGT. CDR3 amino acids: CASSDSGTSLRNEQFF. In DNA form, the CDR3 reads TGTGCCAGCAGTGACTCCGGGACTAGCCTGAGGAATGAGCAGTTCTTC.

This chain joins TRBV19 and TRBJ2-4; possibly TRBD2 for D (6 bases). In germline, CDR1 is LNHDA, CDR2 SQIVND (reference sequence). The CDR3 runs 14 residues. Trimming removed 5 bases at V and 3 bases at J, with 11 bases between. The CDR3 DNA reads as TGTGCCAGTAGTTCCCCCGGGGGCAAAAACATTCAGTACTTC. This translates into CASSSPGGKNIQYF.

The chain links TRBV5-1 to TRBJ1-1; perhaps TRBD1 as D (6 bases). Germline lookup yields CDR1 SGHRS and CDR2 YFSETQ. V was trimmed by 7 bases and J by 5 bases, leaving 18 bases between them. This CDR3 spans 14 amino acids. CDR3 sequence (DNA): TGCGCCAGCTCAAATATGATGGGGGCGACTGAAGCTTTCTTT. Residues: CASSNMMGATEAFF.

The V and J genes are TRBV9 and TRBJ2-3; 7 bases line up with TRBD2. Unmatched junction bases numbered 13, after V lost 4 bases and J lost 5 bases. CDR3 length: 16 amino acids. Germline loops: CDR1 SGDLS, CDR2 YYNGEE. CDR3 residues: CASSPRTSQAGDTQYF. The CDR3 region has the DNA TGTGCCAGCAGCCCTCGGACTAGTCAAGCAGGAGATACGCAGTATTTT.

This clone is a singleton in its sample. This chain uses TRBV6-5 with TRBJ1-2; a possible D gene is TRBD1 (5 bases). From germline, CDR1 is MNHEY and CDR2 SVGAGI. The CDR3 is made up of 13 amino acids. With 6 bases removed from V and 8 bases from J, the gap between germline ends came to 16 bases. The CDR3 sequence is CASSRVGTEGYTF. The CDR3 nucleotides are TGTGCCAGCAGCCGTGTCGGGACGGAGGGCTACACCTTC.

The genes are TRBV5-6 and TRBJ1-5, with D unclear. Germline assignment: CDR1 SGHDT and CDR2 YYEEEE. Trimming removed 3 bases from V and 2 bases from J, with 9 bases in between. CDR3 size: 14 residues. CDR3 sequence: CASSSWGGNQPQHF. CDR3 in DNA: TGTGCCAGCAGCTCCTGGGGAGGCAATCAGCCCCAGCATTTT. Drawing the rest from reference TRBV5-6 and TRBJ1-5, the complete variable domain is DAGVTQSPTHLIKTRGQQVTLRCSPKSGHDTVSWYQQALGQGPQFIFQYYEEEERQRGNFPDRFSGHQFPNYSSELNVNALLLGDSALYLCASSSWGGNQPQHFGDGTRLSIL.

V is TRBV15 and J is TRBJ2-2; no clear D gene. Trimming removed 8 bases at V and 1 base at J, with 11 bases between. The CDR3 is 14 residues long. CDR1 LNHNV and CDR2 YYDKDF come from the germline V gene (reference sequence). CDR3 nucleotide sequence: TGTGCCACCCGACACCTCGGGAACACCGGGGAGCTGTTTTTT. It specifies CATRHLGNTGELFF.

In DNA form, the CDR3 reads TGTGCCAGCAGCTTAGAATCTAGGGGCCCCTACGAGCAGTACTTC. It codes for CASSLESRGPYEQYF. V gene TRBV7-9 combines with J gene TRBJ2-7; D might be TRBD1 (5 bases). CDR3 length: 15 residues. Germline lookup yields CDR1 SEHNR and CDR2 FQNEAQ (reference sequence). V was shortened by 1 base and J by 2 bases, with 12 bases between the two germline ends.

The chain links TRBV6-1 to TRBJ2-7; D is unresolved. The CDR3 is 12 amino acids. Germline V gene sequence: CDR1 MNHNS, CDR2 SASEGT. V was cut by 8 bases and J by 2 bases, with 10 bases left in between. The CDR3 nucleotides read TGTGCCAGCCTTGCCACCGCCTACGAGCAGTACTTC. Translating gives CASLATAYEQYF.

The chain uses TRBV30 and TRBJ2-1; possibly TRBD2 for D (6 bases). CDR1 is GTSNPN and CDR2 is SVGIG in the germline V gene (reference sequence). V gave up 3 bases and J gave up 7 bases, with 19 bases separating them. The CDR3 length is 15 residues. In nucleotides, the CDR3 is TGTGCCTGGAGCCAAGCGGGCCTCCGGGGGAATGAGCAGTTCTTC. This sequence encodes CAWSQAGLRGNEQFF.

Concerning this clone: This same CDR3 is encoded by further DNA sequences in the sample. This sequence joins TRBV7-9 and TRBJ1-6; D is ambiguous. Germline lookup yields CDR1 SEHNR and CDR2 FQNEAQ (reference sequence). Trimming took off 1 base at V and 4 bases at J, with 8 bases between the two ends. The CDR3 contains 15 residues. CDR3 DNA sequence: TGTGCCAGCAGCTTAGGGCAGTCTTATAATTCACCCCTCCACTTT. This translates into CASSLGQSYNSPLHF.

The chain uses TRBV5-1 and TRBJ2-6; weak D call: TRBD2 (7 bases). The CDR3 runs 17 residues. V gave up 4 bases and J gave up 2 bases, with 16 bases separating them. Germline CDR1 and CDR2: SGHRS and YFSETQ. The CDR3 here is CASSPLRGGAGANVLTF. For the CDR3, the DNA is TGCGCCAGCAGCCCCTTGAGGGGGGGCGCTGGGGCCAACGTCCTGACTTTC.

The chain uses TRBV6-5 and TRBJ2-3; TRBD2 matches 7 bases. J gave up 4 bases and V 3 bases, and 10 bases lay outside the gene matches. From germline, CDR1 is MNHEY and CDR2 SVGAGI. The CDR3 loop spans 16 amino acids. CDR3 in DNA: TGTGCCAGCAGTTATCTATCTAGCGGTCCCCCAGATACGCAGTATTTT. This sequence encodes CASSYLSSGPPDTQYF.

The chain employs TRBV5-1 and TRBJ1-1, with D perhaps matching TRBD1 (6 bases). Germline CDR1 and CDR2: SGHRS and YFSETQ. The CDR3 is 14 residues long. Trimming took off 4 bases at V and 1 base at J, with 11 bases between the two ends. CDR3 amino acids: CASSSQGTNTEAFF. CDR3 bases: TGCGCCAGCAGCAGTCAGGGGACGAACACTGAAGCTTTCTTT.

The gene calls are TRBV14 and TRBJ2-1; possible D gene TRBD2, 7 bases. Germline loops: CDR1 SGHDN, CDR2 FVKESK. V was trimmed by 0 bases and J by 14 bases, leaving 14 bases between them. The CDR3 loop spans 13 amino acids. In DNA form, the CDR3 reads TGTGCCAGCAGCCAAGATACCGGGGGGCGGAAGTTCTTC. The encoded protein is CASSQDTGGRKFF.